A selection of T cell receptor beta chains follows, all from one sample in a study of identifying expanded T cells in peripheral blood. This table comes from immunoSEQ multiplex PCR, and its TCRdb copy is limited to in-frame clones, with some not included. Among fewer than 130,000 clones listed, approximately 90% were seen once. Sequencing was carried out using blood. The source is a person between 18 and 70 years old in good health. Both conserved end residues are part of each CDR3. The D gene is left open where the match is weak. Size values are once, few and many counts, or a class for expanded clones, and some rows have none.

CASSLGPNSYEQYF	TGTGCCAGCAGCTTGGGTCCCAATTCCTACGAGCAGTACTTC	TRBJ2-7	NA	NA	TRBV5-4
CASSQATETYSGANVLTF	TGTGCCAGCAGCCAAGCGACAGAAACCTACTCTGGGGCCAACGTCCTGACTTTC	TRBJ2-6	NA	NA	TRBV4-2
CASSLQLSSYNEQFF	TGTGCCAGCAGCCTTCAACTTAGCTCCTACAATGAGCAGTTCTTC	TRBJ2-1	NA	NA	TRBV7-7
CASSDLGAQGSYNSPLHF	TGCGCCAGCAGTGATTTAGGGGCCCAGGGATCCTATAATTCACCCCTCCACTTT	TRBJ1-6	NA	NA	TRBV10-1
CASGQGASTNEKLFF	TGTGCTTCCGGACAGGGGGCGTCGACTAATGAAAAACTGTTTTTT	TRBJ1-4	TRBD1	NA	TRBV12-5
CSVEPRNQPQHF	TGCAGCGTTGAACCGAGGAATCAGCCCCAGCATTTT	TRBJ1-5	NA	NA	TRBV29-1
CASGRTGPSWQPQHF	TGTGCCAGCGGTCGCACAGGCCCCTCGTGGCAGCCCCAGCATTTT	TRBJ1-5	NA	NA	TRBV6-5
CASSWSRGGTDTQYF	TGTGCCAGCAGCTGGTCCCGTGGGGGCACAGATACGCAGTATTTT	TRBJ2-3	NA	once	TRBV5-4
CASSQLPTSGLYPLGNEQFF	TGCGCCAGCAGTCAATTGCCGACTAGCGGGTTATACCCCCTTGGCAATGAGCAGTTCTTC	TRBJ2-1	TRBD2	NA	TRBV23-1
CASSLIPGQGDGYTF	TGTGCCAGCAGTTTGATACCGGGACAGGGGGACGGCTACACCTTC	TRBJ1-2	TRBD1	once	TRBV27
CASTQSPFLDTQYF	TGTGCCAGCACCCAATCCCCATTTCTAGATACGCAGTATTTT	TRBJ2-3	NA	NA	TRBV7-2
CAIRLDRERNTEAFF	TGTGCCATCAGGTTGGACAGGGAAAGGAACACTGAAGCTTTCTTT	TRBJ1-1	TRBD1	NA	TRBV10-3
CASSYSGSENRYTF	TGTGCCAGCAGTTACTCGGGTTCGGAAAATCGCTACACCTTC	TRBJ1-2	NA	NA	TRBV6-6
CASSQGPTQRGYTF	TGTGCCAGCAGCCAAGGACCAACCCAGAGGGGCTACACCTTC	TRBJ1-2	NA	NA	TRBV7-2
CASSLDLAVNTGELFF	TGTGCCAGCAGCTTAGACCTAGCGGTGAACACCGGGGAGCTGTTTTTT	TRBJ2-2	TRBD2	NA	TRBV7-6